This is a list of T cell receptor beta chains from one sample in a study of T cell repertoires in cytomegalovirus infection. TCRdb ran MiXCR on the reads and lists one entry per CDR3 protein. The sample has about 310,000 distinct CDR3 sequences; more than 20% are singletons. These receptors are not linked to any known antigen. Sequencing used cultured PBMCs, obtained from culture after CMV antigen stimulation. These receptors all stem from a human donor in good health (CMV status not recorded). Some clones in this sample may be carry-over from other donors' samples. Each CDR3 is given with its conserved first and last residue. Fields, in order: clone size, D gene, V gene, J gene, CDR3 DNA, CDR3 protein. The D gene is left open where the match is weak. Clone size, where shown, is once, few, many, or a class for clones that have expanded.

many	-	TRBV7-2	TRBJ2-1	TGTGCCAGCAGCCCCCGCCTAGCGACCGCCTACAATGAGCAGTTCTTC	CASSPRLATAYNEQFF
-	-	TRBV10-3	TRBJ2-7	TGTGCCATCAGTGAGTCTGAACTAGTATTGGGCGAGCAGTACTTC	CAISESELVLGEQYF
-	TRBD1	TRBV6-2/TRBV6-3	TRBJ1-6	TGTGCCAGCAGAACGCCGGGACAGGTCTTCGGAAATTCACCCCTCCACTTT	CASRTPGQVFGNSPLHF
-	-	TRBV4-1	TRBJ2-3	TGCGCCAGCAGCCAAGTACTAATGGTTGATACGCAGTATTTT	CASSQVLMVDTQYF
many	-	TRBV7-2	TRBJ2-3	TGTGCCAGCAGCTTATACTTACAGCCGTCTAGCACAGATACGCAGTATTTT	CASSLYLQPSSTDTQYF
few	-	TRBV7-4	TRBJ1-2	TGTGCCAGCAGCTTATACGGCAGTCCAAAAGCTAACTATGGCTACACCTTC	CASSLYGSPKANYGYTF
few	-	TRBV5-1	TRBJ2-2	TGCGCCAGCAGCTTGGGCCTCTTATCCGGGGAGCTGTTTTTT	CASSLGLLSGELFF
few	-	TRBV11-2	TRBJ2-5	TGTGCCAGCAGTAAGGAAGAGACCCAGTACTTC	CASSKEETQYF
-	TRBD1	TRBV5-1	TRBJ2-1	TGCGCCAGCAGCTTGAGGCAGGGGGCTAAGAATGAGCAGTTCTTC	CASSLRQGAKNEQFF
few	-	TRBV4-1	TRBJ2-1	TGCGCCAGCAGCCGGGGACCATTAGGGACCGAGTTCTTC	CASSRGPLGTEFF
many	TRBD1	TRBV20-1	TRBJ1-1	TGCAGTGCTAGAGCCAATCCAGGGGGCTCGGAAGCTTTCTTT	CSARANPGGSEAFF
-	TRBD2	TRBV10-3	TRBJ2-7	TGTGCCCTCCGGGGGGATCGAGACGAGCAGTACTTC	CALRGDRDEQYF
-	TRBD1	TRBV20-1	TRBJ1-5	TGCAGTGCTGAGGAGGGGGCCCTCTTTAGCAATCAGCCCCAGCATTTT	CSAEEGALFSNQPQHF
many	-	TRBV7-8	TRBJ2-6	TGTGCCAGCAGCGCTCGGGGCAGAGTCTCTGGGGCCAACGTCCTGACTTTC	CASSARGRVSGANVLTF
few	TRBD2	TRBV6-2/TRBV6-3	TRBJ2-1	TGTGCCAGCAGTACGACCCTCGGGCGGGAGGACAGTGAGCAGTTCTTC	CASSTTLGREDSEQFF
few	TRBD1	TRBV7-2	TRBJ2-1	TGTGCCAGCAGCTTAGGGGGACAGGGGTGGAATGAGCAGTTCTTC	CASSLGGQGWNEQFF
many	-	TRBV19	TRBJ2-5	TGTGCCAGTAGTATGTTGTACGCTACCCAGAGGGAGACCCAGTACTTC	CASSMLYATQRETQYF
-	-	TRBV7-9	TRBJ2-2	TGTGCCAGCAGCTTCACCGGGCTGAGGGCCGGGGAGCTGTTTTTT	CASSFTGLRAGELFF
few	-	TRBV6-1	TRBJ2-1	TGTGCCAGCAGTGTATGGCGGAGCTCCTACAATGAGCAGTTCTTC	CASSVWRSSYNEQFF
many	-	TRBV7-2	TRBJ2-1	TGTGCCAGCAGCTTAGTGTGGACAAATGAGCAGTTCTTC	CASSLVWTNEQFF
-	TRBD1	TRBV30	TRBJ1-1	TGTGCCTGGAGGTTAGACAGGGTAAAGAACACTGAAGCTTTCTTT	CAWRLDRVKNTEAFF
-	TRBD2	TRBV6-2/TRBV6-3	TRBJ2-7	TGTGCCAGCAGTCGGGGACTAGCGGGAAAAGAGCAGTACTTC	CASSRGLAGKEQYF
many	TRBD2	TRBV7-6	TRBJ2-5	TGTGCCAGCAGCTTAGGGGCCAGCGGGAGCTCCGGGGAGACCCAGTACTTC	CASSLGASGSSGETQYF
few	-	TRBV12-3/TRBV12-4	TRBJ2-2	TGTGCCAGCAGTTTCGTCTCGAGCACCGGGGAGCTGTTTTTT	CASSFVSSTGELFF
-	-	TRBV20-1	TRBJ2-7	TGCAGTGCTAGTAAAGGGACGTCGGCTTACGAGCAGTACTTC	CSASKGTSAYEQYF
few	TRBD2	TRBV20-1	TRBJ2-3	TGCAGTGCTAGATCCCGTGGGGCTAGCGGGAGGTCAGATACGCAGTATTTT	CSARSRGASGRSDTQYF
-	-	TRBV4-3	TRBJ2-1	TGCGCCAGCAGCCCTTCCCAGCGAACGTACAATGAGCAGTTCTTC	CASSPSQRTYNEQFF
-	-	TRBV7-4	TRBJ2-5	TGTGCCAGCAGCTTAGCATCTAGCCGGGAGACCCAGTACTTC	CASSLASSRETQYF
-	-	TRBV7-9	TRBJ2-1	TGTGCCAGCAGCCCGGGTAGGGTTACACACAATGAGCAGTTCTTC	CASSPGRVTHNEQFF
-	-	TRBV6-6	TRBJ1-5	TGTGCCAGCAGTTACCTTACTGATCAGCCCCAGCATTTT	CASSYLTDQPQHF
few	-	TRBV6-1	TRBJ2-7	TGTGCCAGCAGTGCACAGCGGGCCGCCTACGAGCAGTACTTC	CASSAQRAAYEQYF
many	-	TRBV7-2	TRBJ2-1	TGTGCCAGCAGCTTAGATTCCACCGGCAATGAGCAGTTCTTC	CASSLDSTGNEQFF
-	-	TRBV28	TRBJ1-5	TGTGCCAGCCGCGGTGGAAGGAATCAGCCCCAGCATTTT	CASRGGRNQPQHF
-	-	TRBV7-9	TRBJ2-1	TGTGCCAGCAGCTTTCTTGTTCTCAATGAGCAGTTCTTC	CASSFLVLNEQFF
-	-	TRBV28	TRBJ1-1	TGTGCCAGCAGTTCCAAACACCAGGGGAACACTGAAGCTTTCTTT	CASSSKHQGNTEAFF
-	-	TRBV7-2	TRBJ2-7	TGTGCCACCCGTTCGGGGACCTACGAGCAGTACTTC	CATRSGTYEQYF
many	-	TRBV7-2	TRBJ2-3	TGTGCCAGCAGCTTAGCAGCGGGCCCCGATACGCAGTATTTT	CASSLAAGPDTQYF
-	TRBD2	TRBV15	TRBJ2-1	TGTGCCACCAGCAGAAAGGAGACTAGCGGGAGGGAGCAGTTCTTC	CATSRKETSGREQFF
-	TRBD2	TRBV6-2/TRBV6-3	TRBJ2-1	TGTGCCAGCAGCTTAGCGGGTTCTGAGCAGTTCTTC	CASSLAGSEQFF
-	-	TRBV4-1	TRBJ2-1	TGCGCCAGCAGCACAGGGGCGGGACTCACTTACAATGAGCAGTTCTTC	CASSTGAGLTYNEQFF
-	-	TRBV12-3/TRBV12-4	TRBJ1-6	TGTGCCAGCAGTTTCTATGGGGTCAGAAAGAATTCACCCCTCCACTTT	CASSFYGVRKNSPLHF
many	-	TRBV7-2	TRBJ2-5	TGTGCCAGCAGCTCCCAAGAGACCCAGTACTTC	CASSSQETQYF
few	-	TRBV29-1	TRBJ2-1	TGCAGCGTGGCCTGGAGGAGCTCCTACAATGAGCAGTTCTTC	CSVAWRSSYNEQFF
-	TRBD1	TRBV11-2	TRBJ2-4	TGTGCCAGCAGTTGTGGACAGGGGAAAAACATTCAGTACTTC	CASSCGQGKNIQYF
-	-	TRBV5-1	TRBJ2-1	TGCGCCAGCAGCGCAGTCCGGCGGTCCGCCTACAATGAGCAGTTCTTC	CASSAVRRSAYNEQFF
-	TRBD1	TRBV19	TRBJ1-2	TGTGCCAGTAGCTATCGGGACAGGGGGCTTTATGGCTACACCTTC	CASSYRDRGLYGYTF
-	TRBD1	TRBV20-1	TRBJ1-2	TGCAGTGCCTGGGACAGGCCACCACTTGGCTACACCTTC	CSAWDRPPLGYTF
few	-	TRBV2	TRBJ2-3	TGTGCCAACGCGGGGTGGAGACTTGAAGATACGCAGTATTTT	CANAGWRLEDTQYF
few	-	TRBV4-1	TRBJ2-6	TGCGCCAGCAGCCAACCGTCTGGGGCCAACGTCCTGACTTTC	CASSQPSGANVLTF
-	TRBD2	TRBV7-9	TRBJ2-1	TGTGCCAGCAGCTTAGATACGGGGGGGTACAATGAGCAGTTCTTC	CASSLDTGGYNEQFF
many	-	TRBV7-8	TRBJ1-2	TGTGCCAGCAGCTTAGTGGGAGACTATGGCTACACCTTC	CASSLVGDYGYTF
-	TRBD2	TRBV7-8	TRBJ2-7	TGTGCCAGCAGTCGAGCGGGGATTAGCCCAGATGCGAACGAGCAGTACTTC	CASSRAGISPDANEQYF
many	-	TRBV7-3	TRBJ2-1	TGTGCCAGCAGCTTCAGGGGTACGGACAGCTCCTACAATGAGCAGTTCTTC	CASSFRGTDSSYNEQFF
-	-	TRBV19	TRBJ1-1	TGTACCAGTAGTATTGACAGGCAAACTGAAGCTTTCTTT	CTSSIDRQTEAFF
few	-	TRBV4-1	TRBJ2-3	TGCGCCAGCAGCCAAGCCGTAACGACGGATACGCAGTATTTT	CASSQAVTTDTQYF
many	TRBD2	TRBV12-3/TRBV12-4	TRBJ2-2	TGTGCCAGCAGCCCAGGAGCGGGAGGGTCGAACACCGGGGAGCTGTTTTTT	CASSPGAGGSNTGELFF
-	-	TRBV7-6	TRBJ2-1	TGTGCCAGCAGCCCTATAAACTCCTACAATGAGCAGTTCTTC	CASSPINSYNEQFF